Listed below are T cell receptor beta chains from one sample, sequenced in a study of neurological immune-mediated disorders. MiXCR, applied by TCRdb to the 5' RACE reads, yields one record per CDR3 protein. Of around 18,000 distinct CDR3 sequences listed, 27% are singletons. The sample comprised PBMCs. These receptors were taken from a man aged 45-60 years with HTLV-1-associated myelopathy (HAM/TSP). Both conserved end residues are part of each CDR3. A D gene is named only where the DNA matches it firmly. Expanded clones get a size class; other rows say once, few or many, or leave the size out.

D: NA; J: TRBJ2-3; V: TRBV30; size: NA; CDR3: CAWSVLIGASTDTQYF; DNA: TGTGCCTGGAGTGTACTGATAGGGGCAAGCACAGATACGCAGTATTTT
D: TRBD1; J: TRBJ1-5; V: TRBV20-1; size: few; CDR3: CSARELQGAVGMPQHF; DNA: TGCAGTGCTAGAGAACTACAGGGGGCGGTGGGGATGCCCCAGCATTTT
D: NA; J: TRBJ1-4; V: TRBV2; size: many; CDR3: CASSDQGEEEKLFF; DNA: TGTGCCAGCAGTGACCAAGGCGAGGAGGAAAAACTGTTTTTT
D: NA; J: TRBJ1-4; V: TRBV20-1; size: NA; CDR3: CSARDVRGLTEKLFF; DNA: TGCAGTGCTAGAGATGTTAGGGGTCTAACTGAAAAACTGTTTTTT
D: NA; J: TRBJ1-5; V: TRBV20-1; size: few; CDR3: CSASRDINQPQHF; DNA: TGCAGTGCTAGTCGGGACATTAATCAGCCCCAGCATTTT
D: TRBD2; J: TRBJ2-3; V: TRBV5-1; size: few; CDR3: CASSLGGGSTDTQYF; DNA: TGCGCCAGCAGCTTGGGCGGGGGTAGCACAGATACGCAGTATTTT
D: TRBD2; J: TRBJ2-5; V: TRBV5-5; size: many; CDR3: CASSLLSGGAETQYF; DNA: TGTGCCAGCAGCTTGTTGTCGGGAGGAGCGGAGACCCAGTACTTC
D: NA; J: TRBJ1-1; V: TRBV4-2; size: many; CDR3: CASSQDENRANTEAFF; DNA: TGTGCCAGCAGCCAAGACGAAAACAGGGCGAACACTGAAGCTTTCTTT
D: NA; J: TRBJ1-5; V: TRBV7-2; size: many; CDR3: CASRIGVGQPQHF; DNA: TGTGCCAGCAGGATAGGGGTGGGTCAGCCCCAGCATTTT
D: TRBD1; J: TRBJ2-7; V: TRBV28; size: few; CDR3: CASSLPQGAGEQYF; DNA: TGTGCCAGCAGTTTGCCACAGGGGGCAGGCGAGCAGTACTTC
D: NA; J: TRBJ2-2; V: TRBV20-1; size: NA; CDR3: CSAIRANTGELFF; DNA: TGCAGTGCTATCAGGGCGAACACCGGGGAGCTGTTTTTT
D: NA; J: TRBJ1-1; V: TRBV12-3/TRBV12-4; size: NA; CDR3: CASSLVQGGTEAFF; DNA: TGTGCCAGCAGTTTAGTCCAGGGTGGAACTGAAGCTTTCTTT
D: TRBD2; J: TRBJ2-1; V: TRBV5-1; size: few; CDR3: CASSSSAGGPDNEQFF; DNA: TGCGCCAGCAGCTCCTCAGCGGGGGGGCCCGACAATGAGCAGTTCTTC
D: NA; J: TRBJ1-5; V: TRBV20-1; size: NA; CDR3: CSARVDFSNQPQHF; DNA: TGCAGTGCTAGAGTGGACTTTAGCAATCAGCCCCAGCATTTT
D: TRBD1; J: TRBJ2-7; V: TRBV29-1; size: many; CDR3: CSVDDRGDEQYF; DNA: TGCAGCGTTGACGACAGGGGTGACGAGCAGTACTTC
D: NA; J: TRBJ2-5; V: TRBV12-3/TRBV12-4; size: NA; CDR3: CASRPDSQETQYF; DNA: TGTGCCAGCAGACCGGACAGTCAAGAGACCCAGTACTTC
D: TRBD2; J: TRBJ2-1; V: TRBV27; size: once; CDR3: CASTKSAGNLGNEQFF; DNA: TGTGCCAGCACGAAATCAGCGGGAAACCTAGGCAATGAGCAGTTCTTC
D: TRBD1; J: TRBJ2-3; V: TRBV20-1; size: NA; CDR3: CSAWTGPTDTQYF; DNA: TGCAGTGCTTGGACAGGGCCTACAGATACGCAGTATTTT
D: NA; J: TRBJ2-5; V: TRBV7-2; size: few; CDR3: CASSFEGRAEETQYF; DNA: TGTGCCAGCAGCTTCGAGGGCCGAGCCGAAGAGACCCAGTACTTC
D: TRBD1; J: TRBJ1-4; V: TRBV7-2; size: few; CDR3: CASSLGAGGGPKLFF; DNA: TGTGCCAGCAGCTTAGGGGCAGGGGGGGGGCCAAAACTGTTTTTT
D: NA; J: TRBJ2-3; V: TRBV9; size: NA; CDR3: CASSVPGTDTQYF; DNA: TGTGCCAGCAGCGTACCAGGAACAGATACGCAGTATTTT
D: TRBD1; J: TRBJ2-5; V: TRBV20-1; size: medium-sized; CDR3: CSAPRTGKETQYF; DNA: TGCAGTGCACCTCGGACAGGGAAAGAGACCCAGTACTTC
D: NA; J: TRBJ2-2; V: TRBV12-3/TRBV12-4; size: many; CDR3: CASSLAAGELFF; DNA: TGTGCCAGCAGTTTAGCGGCCGGGGAGCTGTTTTTT
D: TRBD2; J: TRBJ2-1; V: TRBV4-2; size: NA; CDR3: CASSQSLAGADNEQFF; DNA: TGTGCCAGCAGCCAATCTCTAGCGGGAGCCGACAATGAGCAGTTCTTC
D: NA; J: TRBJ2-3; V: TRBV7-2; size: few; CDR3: CASSFYICSARPGLATSTDTQYF; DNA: NA
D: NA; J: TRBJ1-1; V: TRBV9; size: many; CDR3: CASSLDTRSEAFF; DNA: TGTGCCAGCAGCCTAGACACCCGCTCTGAAGCTTTCTTT
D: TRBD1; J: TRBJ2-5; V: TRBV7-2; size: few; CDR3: CASTLLGTGGETQYF; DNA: TGTGCCAGCACCTTACTCGGGACAGGGGGCGAGACCCAGTACTTC
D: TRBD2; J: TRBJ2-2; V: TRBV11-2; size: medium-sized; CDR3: CASSLNGLAGGELFF; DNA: TGTGCCAGCAGCTTAAACGGACTAGCCGGCGGGGAGCTGTTTTTT
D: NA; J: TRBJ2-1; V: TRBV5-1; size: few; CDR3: CASSLGDLGNEQFF; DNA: TGCGCCAGCAGTCTCGGGGACCTGGGTAATGAGCAGTTCTTC